The 2 T cell receptor beta chains reported below all come from one sample, sequenced in a study of CD8+ T cells in alopecia areata. Extraction and reverse transcription of RNA yielded cDNA as the sequencing template. The repertoire was sequenced with immunoSEQ multiplex PCR; TCRdb's copy has only in-frame clones and lacks some. The sample gives 200,000 to 250,000 clones, roughly 64% of which show up once; roughly 4.2% is in the top ten. Treatment in this sample: oral pan-JAK inhibitor, 5-10 mg twice daily. The sample here was CD4+ T cells sorted from blood, taken at week 4, from a patient treated with tofacitinib. The receptors come from a human donor with alopecia areata.

This clone has just a few counts. The genes are TRBV7-9 and TRBJ2-7; D is uncertain. V was cut by 5 bases and J by 5 bases, with 10 bases left in between. Germline V gives CDR1 SEHNR, CDR2 FQNEAQ (reference sequence). The CDR3 is 12 residues long. The chain's CDR3 is CASSRTAHEQYF. For the CDR3, the DNA is TGTGCCAGCAGCAGGACGGCCCACGAGCAGTACTTC.

This clone occurred a few times. The chain couples TRBV29-1 to TRBJ1-1; D remains ambiguous. The CDR3 is made up of 14 amino acids. CDR1 is SQVTM and CDR2 is ANQGSEA in the germline V gene. V shed 7 bases and J shed 4 bases, with 19 bases lying between them. The CDR3 here is CSGEMWQDGTEAFF. CDR3 sequence (DNA): TGCAGCGGTGAGATGTGGCAGGATGGCACTGAAGCTTTCTTT.